Listed below are T cell receptor beta chains from one sample, sequenced in a study of T cells in Graves' hyperthyroidism and ophthalmopathy. Each CDR3 protein is one row after TCRdb ran MiXCR on the multiplex PCR reads. The data contain some 360,000 distinct CDR3 sequences, around 13% of them singletons. The specimen was blood. All receptors derive from a woman aged 60-75 years with Graves' hyperthyroidism. Both conserved end residues are part of each CDR3. The order of the fields is CDR3 length, V gene, clone size, D gene, J gene, CDR3 protein, CDR3 DNA. A D gene is named only where the DNA matches it firmly. Not all rows give a size; the values are once, few, many and, for expanded clones, a class.

>13|TRBV7-9|many|-|TRBJ2-7
CASSFGTQGEQYF
TGTGCCAGCAGCTTTGGGACACAGGGCGAGCAGTACTTC
>13|TRBV14|few|TRBD1|TRBJ1-1
CASSPSGTGNAFF
TGTGCCAGCAGCCCGTCCGGGACAGGGAACGCTTTCTTT
>16|TRBV6-1|many|-|TRBJ1-6
CASSERLGGSDSPLHF
TGTGCCAGCAGTGAAAGACTTGGAGGCTCAGATTCACCCCTCCACTTT
>17|TRBV20-1|many|TRBD1|TRBJ1-2
CSARVSASGQGRKGYTF
TGCAGTGCTAGAGTCAGCGCCTCTGGACAGGGGCGAAAGGGCTACACCTTC
>16|TRBV18|many|-|TRBJ1-1
CASSPLEVGMNTEAFF
TGTGCCAGCTCACCGCTGGAGGTTGGAATGAACACTGAAGCTTTCTTT
>16|TRBV7-9|many|-|TRBJ1-2
CASITSGNRLGYGYTF
TGTGCCAGCATCACCTCGGGGAACAGGCTGGGCTATGGCTACACCTTC
>15|TRBV28|-|TRBD1|TRBJ2-6
CASTRTGAGANVLTF
TGTGCCAGCACCCGGACAGGGGCCGGGGCCAACGTCCTGACTTTC
>14|TRBV27|many|-|TRBJ2-1
CASSQLSSYNEQFF
TGTGCCAGCAGTCAACTAAGCTCCTACAATGAGCAGTTCTTC
>13|TRBV6-2/TRBV6-3|many|-|TRBJ1-1
CASSRGEDTEAFF
TGTGCCAGCAGCCGGGGAGAGGACACTGAAGCTTTCTTT
>14|TRBV5-6|many|-|TRBJ2-1
CASSLAGTGNEQFF
TGTGCCAGCAGCTTGGCAGGGACTGGCAATGAGCAGTTCTTC
>14|TRBV5-1|-|TRBD1|TRBJ1-5
CASSLDRVGQPQHF
TGCGCCAGCAGCCTAGACAGGGTTGGGCAGCCCCAGCATTTT
>13|TRBV10-3|few|-|TRBJ2-3
CAIRGSSTDTQYF
TGTGCCATCAGAGGAAGCAGCACAGATACGCAGTATTTT
>14|TRBV28|many|-|TRBJ1-2
CASSPESPGQTYTF
TGTGCCAGCAGTCCAGAATCTCCGGGACAAACCTACACCTTC
>16|TRBV11-2|many|TRBD2|TRBJ2-1
CASSLWAGGSYNEQFF
TGTGCCAGCAGCTTATGGGCGGGAGGGTCCTACAATGAGCAGTTCTTC
>15|TRBV7-9|many|TRBD1|TRBJ1-5
CAIAGTGGSNQPQHF
TGTGCCATCGCAGGGACAGGGGGGAGCAATCAGCCCCAGCATTTT
>14|TRBV25-1|-|-|TRBJ1-2
CASSETEDTSGYTF
TGTGCCAGCAGTGAGACAGAAGACACGAGTGGCTACACCTTC
>14|TRBV28|many|TRBD2|TRBJ2-7
CASRTSGLPYEQYF
TGTGCCAGCAGGACTAGCGGGCTCCCCTACGAGCAGTACTTC
>18|TRBV7-9|few|TRBD2|TRBJ2-1
CASSATGTSGRSYNEQFF
TGTGCCAGCAGCGCGACCGGGACTAGCGGGAGATCCTACAATGAGCAGTTCTTC
>18|TRBV4-2|few|TRBD2|TRBJ2-3
CASSQGRGLAGSTDTQYF
TGTGCCAGCAGCCAAGGACGGGGACTAGCGGGGAGCACAGATACGCAGTATTTT
>12|TRBV29-1|-|-|TRBJ2-1
CSVAPTNGEQFF
TGCAGCGTAGCCCCGACCAACGGGGAGCAGTTCTTC
>14|TRBV2|many|TRBD1|TRBJ1-5
CASSRTGVGQPQHF
TGTGCCAGCAGCAGGACAGGGGTAGGTCAGCCCCAGCATTTT
>15|TRBV7-2|few|-|TRBJ1-5
CASSPGTPQGTSQHF
TGTGCCAGCAGTCCCGGGACTCCCCAAGGAACGTCCCAGCATTTT
>15|TRBV20-1|many|-|TRBJ1-5
CSARTSMSFNQPQHF
TGCAGTGCTAGGACTTCCATGTCCTTCAATCAGCCCCAGCATTTT
>14|TRBV12-3/TRBV12-4|few|TRBD1|TRBJ2-3
CASSLETRGDTQYF
TGTGCCAGCAGTTTAGAAACCAGGGGGGATACGCAGTATTTT
>12|TRBV18|-|-|TRBJ2-3
CASSPSDDTQYF
TGTGCCAGCTCACCTTCGGACGATACGCAGTATTTT
>14|TRBV2|many|-|TRBJ2-7
CASRRQADLYEQYF
TGTGCCAGCAGAAGACAGGCCGACCTCTACGAGCAGTACTTC
>13|TRBV28|many|-|TRBJ1-2
CASSLSGVVGYTF
TGTGCCAGCAGTTTATCCGGGGTGGTTGGCTACACCTTC
>15|TRBV13|-|TRBD1|TRBJ1-1
CASSLIGQGVFEAFF
TGTGCCAGCAGCTTAATAGGACAGGGGGTTTTTGAAGCTTTCTTT
>11|TRBV20-1|-|-|TRBJ2-1
CSASPRGEQFF
TGCAGTGCTAGTCCCCGTGGTGAGCAGTTCTTC
>13|TRBV27|many|-|TRBJ1-2
CASSLSVGLGYTF
TGTGCCAGCAGTTTATCCGTAGGACTAGGCTACACCTTC
>13|TRBV12-3/TRBV12-4|many|-|TRBJ2-2
CASSPASGGELFF
TGTGCCAGCAGTCCAGCGAGTGGGGGGGAGCTGTTTTTT
>16|TRBV5-1|-|-|TRBJ1-2
CASSLSLQGSNYGYTF
TGCGCCAGCAGCCTCTCGCTCCAGGGATCTAACTATGGCTACACCTTC
>18|TRBV3-1|many|TRBD2|TRBJ2-2
CASSQDEGLAGVEGELFF
TGTGCCAGCAGCCAAGACGAGGGGCTAGCGGGAGTCGAAGGGGAGCTGTTTTTT
>12|TRBV19|-|-|TRBJ1-1
CATRERHTEAFF
TGTGCCACCAGGGAGAGGCACACTGAAGCTTTCTTT
>13|TRBV10-3|few|-|TRBJ2-1
CAIKGGGDNEQFF
TGTGCCATCAAAGGGGGAGGCGACAATGAGCAGTTCTTC
>15|TRBV30|-|-|TRBJ2-1
CAWSVWESSYNEQFF
TGTGCCTGGAGTGTATGGGAAAGCTCCTACAATGAGCAGTTCTTC
>13|TRBV20-1|-|-|TRBJ2-7
CSAKGETSREQYF
TGCAGTGCCAAGGGGGAGACTAGCCGGGAGCAGTACTTC
>17|TRBV19|many|-|TRBJ2-1
CASTGRPASESYNEQFF
TGTGCCAGTACCGGGCGACCGGCTAGCGAATCCTACAATGAGCAGTTCTTC
>13|TRBV11-2|many|-|TRBJ2-3
CASSLDRQDTQYF
TGTGCCAGCAGCTTAGATCGGCAGGATACGCAGTATTTT
>17|TRBV6-2/TRBV6-3|-|-|TRBJ1-5
CASSRTRRGARNQPQHF
TGTGCCAGCAGCCGAACACGGCGGGGGGCACGCAATCAGCCCCAGCATTTT
>14|TRBV2|few|TRBD1|TRBJ1-1
CASRGTGAGTEAFF
TGTGCCAGCAGGGGGACAGGGGCCGGCACTGAAGCTTTCTTT
>17|TRBV28|many|-|TRBJ1-5
CASSNSQVRYSNQPQHF
TGTGCCAGCAGTAACTCACAGGTCCGCTATAGCAATCAGCCCCAGCATTTT
>13|TRBV6-1|-|-|TRBJ2-3
CASSKGDTDTQYF
TGTGCCAGCAGTAAGGGCGACACAGATACGCAGTATTTT
>14|TRBV5-6|-|-|TRBJ2-5
CASTWWRVQETQYF
TGTGCCAGCACCTGGTGGCGGGTACAAGAGACCCAGTACTTC
>14|TRBV5-5|few|-|TRBJ2-7
CASSLDPWSYEQYF
TGTGCCAGCAGCTTGGATCCCTGGAGCTACGAGCAGTACTTC
>16|TRBV3-1|many|-|TRBJ2-5
CASSQDPGTAQETQYF
TGTGCCAGCAGCCAAGACCCAGGGACGGCCCAAGAGACCCAGTACTTC
>14|TRBV25-1|-|-|TRBJ2-1
CASSVSFSYNEQFF
TGTGCCAGCAGTGTTAGTTTCTCCTACAATGAGCAGTTCTTC